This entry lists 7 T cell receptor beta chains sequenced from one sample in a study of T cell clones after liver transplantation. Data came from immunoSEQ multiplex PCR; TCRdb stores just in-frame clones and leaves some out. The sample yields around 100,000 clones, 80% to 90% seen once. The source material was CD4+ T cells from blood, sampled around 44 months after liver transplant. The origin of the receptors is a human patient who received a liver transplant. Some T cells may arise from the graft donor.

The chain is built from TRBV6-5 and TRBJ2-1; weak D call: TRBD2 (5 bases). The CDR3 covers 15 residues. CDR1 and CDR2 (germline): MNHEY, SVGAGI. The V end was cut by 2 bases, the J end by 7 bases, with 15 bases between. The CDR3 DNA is TGTGCCAGCAGTTACGGTCGGGGTTTAAAGAATGAGCAGTTCTTC. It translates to CASSYGRGLKNEQFF.

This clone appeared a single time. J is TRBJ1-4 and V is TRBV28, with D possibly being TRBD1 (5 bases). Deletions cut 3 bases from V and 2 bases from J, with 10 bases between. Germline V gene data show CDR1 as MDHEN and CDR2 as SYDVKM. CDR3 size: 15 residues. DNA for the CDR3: TGTGCCAGCAGTTTCCAGGGTGGTACTAATGAAAAACTGTTTTTT. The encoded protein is CASSFQGGTNEKLFF. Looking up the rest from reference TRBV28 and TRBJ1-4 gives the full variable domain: DVKVTQSSRYLVKRTGEKVFLECVQDMDHENMFWYRQDPGLGLRLIYFSYDVKMKEKGDIPEGYSVSREKKERFSLILESASTNQTSMYLCASSFQGGTNEKLFFGSGTQLSVL.

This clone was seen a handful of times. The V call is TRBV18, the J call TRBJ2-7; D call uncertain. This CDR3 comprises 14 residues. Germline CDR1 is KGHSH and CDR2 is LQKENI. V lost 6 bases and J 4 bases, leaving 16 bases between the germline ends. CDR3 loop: CASSPSPIVYEQYF. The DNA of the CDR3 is TGTGCCAGCTCGCCAAGCCCAATAGTTTACGAGCAGTACTTC. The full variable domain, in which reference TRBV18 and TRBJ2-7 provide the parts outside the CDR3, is NAGVMQNPRHLVRRRGQEARLRCSPMKGHSHVYWYRQLPEEGLKFMVYLQKENIIDESGMPKERFSAEFPKEGPSILRIQQVVRGDSAAYFCASSPSPIVYEQYFGPGTRLTVT.

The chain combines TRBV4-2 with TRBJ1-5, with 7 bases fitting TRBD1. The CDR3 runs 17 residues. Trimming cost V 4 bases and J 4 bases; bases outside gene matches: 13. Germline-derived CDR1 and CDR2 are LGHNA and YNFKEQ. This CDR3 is CASSPKIGGTDNQPQHF. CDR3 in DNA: TGTGCCAGCAGCCCAAAGATCGGCGGGACAGATAATCAGCCCCAGCATTTT.

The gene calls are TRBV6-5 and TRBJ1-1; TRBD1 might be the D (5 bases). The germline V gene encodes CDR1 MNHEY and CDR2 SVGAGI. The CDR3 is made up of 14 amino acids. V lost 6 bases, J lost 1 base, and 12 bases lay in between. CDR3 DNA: TGTGCCAGCAGAGCGGAGGGACCGAACACTGAAGCTTTCTTT. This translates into CASRAEGPNTEAFF.

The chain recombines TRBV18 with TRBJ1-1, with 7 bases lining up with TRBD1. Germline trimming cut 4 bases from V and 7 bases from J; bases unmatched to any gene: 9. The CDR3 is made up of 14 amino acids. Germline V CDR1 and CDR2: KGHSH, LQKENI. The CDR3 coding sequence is TGTGCCAGCTCACTCAGGGACAGACGGGTTGAAGCTTTCTTT. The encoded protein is CASSLRDRRVEAFF.

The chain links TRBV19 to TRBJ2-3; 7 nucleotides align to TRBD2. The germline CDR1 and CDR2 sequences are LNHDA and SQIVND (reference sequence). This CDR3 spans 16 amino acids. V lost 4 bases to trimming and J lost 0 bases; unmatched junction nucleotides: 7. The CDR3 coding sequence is TGTGCCAGTAGTACGCCCGGGGGGTGGAGCACAGATACGCAGTATTTT. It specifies CASSTPGGWSTDTQYF.